A selection of T cell receptor beta chains follows, all from one sample in a study of PD-1 blockade in classical Hodgkin lymphoma. The method was immunoSEQ multiplex PCR; TCRdb's version includes in-frame clones alone and lacks a portion of them. Among about 96,000 clones listed, just over 90% were seen once. The sample in question was peripheral blood mononuclear cells (PBMCs), obtained before the fourth cycle of nivolumab. These receptors all come from a human donor with classical Hodgkin lymphoma. The CDR3 runs from the conserved cysteine through the conserved F or W. Each record gives: clone size, V gene, D gene, J gene, CDR3 protein, CDR3 DNA. The D gene is left open where the match is weak. Clone size, where shown, is once, few, many, or a class for clones that have expanded.

>.|TRBV7-7|.|TRBJ1-1
CASSLFKNTEAFF
TGTGCTAGCAGCTTATTTAAGAACACTGAAGCTTTCTTT
>.|TRBV11-2|TRBD2|TRBJ2-7
CASSPTGTSGYEQYF
TGTGCCAGCAGCCCTACCGGGACTAGCGGTTACGAGCAGTACTTC
>few|TRBV2|.|TRBJ1-2
CASSDRSSSSDGYTF
TGTGCCAGCAGTGATCGCTCGTCGTCCTCTGATGGCTACACCTTC
>few|TRBV18|.|TRBJ1-1
CASSPLGEGAFF
TGTGCCAGCTCACCCCTGGGCGAGGGAGCTTTCTTT
>.|TRBV7-9|.|TRBJ2-5
CASSWSGPSETQYF
TGTGCCAGCAGCTGGAGCGGGCCCTCGGAGACCCAGTACTTC
>.|TRBV2|.|TRBJ2-7
CASSNINRDKSSYEQYF
TGTGCCAGCAGTAACATAAACCGGGACAAGAGCTCCTACGAGCAGTACTTC
>.|TRBV29-1|.|TRBJ2-3
CSHSSAYTDTQYF
TGCAGCCATAGTTCGGCCTACACAGATACGCAGTATTTT
>.|TRBV2|.|TRBJ2-1
CASNLKGPLSSYNEQFF
TGTGCCAGCAACCTAAAGGGACCCCTGAGCTCCTACAATGAGCAGTTCTTC
>.|TRBV2|.|TRBJ2-7
CASRAWWTGSSYEQYF
TGTGCCAGCAGAGCCTGGTGGACGGGGTCCTCCTACGAGCAGTACTTC
>.|TRBV7-2|TRBD1|TRBJ1-4
CASSPYRGGNEKLFF
TGTGCCAGCAGCCCTTACAGGGGGGGAAATGAAAAACTGTTTTTT
>.|TRBV7-8|TRBD2|TRBJ2-2
CASSWWGLAGVRTGELFF
TGTGCCAGCAGCTGGTGGGGACTAGCGGGAGTACGGACCGGGGAGCTGTTTTTT
>once|TRBV5-1|TRBD1|TRBJ1-1
CASSSGGSMNTEAFF
TGCGCCAGCAGCTCAGGGGGGAGTATGAACACTGAAGCTTTCTTT
>.|TRBV18|.|TRBJ2-5
CASLENLETQYF
TGTGCCAGCTTGGAGAACTTAGAGACCCAGTACTTC
>.|TRBV7-6|.|TRBJ2-7
CASSSRGKTYEQYF
TGTGCCAGCAGCTCCAGAGGGAAGACCTACGAGCAGTACTTC
>.|TRBV27|.|TRBJ1-4
CASSKRVNANEKLFF
TGTGCCAGCAGCAAGCGCGTAAACGCTAATGAAAAACTGTTTTTT
>.|TRBV19|TRBD1|TRBJ2-7
CASSIVFQGAISYEQYF
TGTGCCAGTAGTATAGTATTTCAGGGGGCGATCTCCTACGAGCAGTACTTC
>.|TRBV4-1|.|TRBJ2-1
CASSLGSYNEQFF
TGCGCCAGCAGCCTCGGCTCCTACAATGAGCAGTTCTTC